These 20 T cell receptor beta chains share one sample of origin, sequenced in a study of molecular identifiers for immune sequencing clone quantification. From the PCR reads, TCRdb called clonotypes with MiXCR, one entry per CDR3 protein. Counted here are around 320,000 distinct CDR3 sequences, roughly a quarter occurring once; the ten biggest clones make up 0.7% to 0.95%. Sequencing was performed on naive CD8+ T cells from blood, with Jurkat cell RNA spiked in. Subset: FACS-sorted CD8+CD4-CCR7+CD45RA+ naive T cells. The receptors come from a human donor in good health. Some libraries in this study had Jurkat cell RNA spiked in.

CDR3 in DNA: TGCAGTGCTAGAGATAAGTGGGAGGGCAGCTACGAGCAGTACTTC. Protein product: CSARDKWEGSYEQYF. The chain combines TRBV20-1 with TRBJ2-7, with 7 nucleotides matching TRBD2. CDR3 length: 15 residues. V shed 0 bases and J 3 bases; nucleotides not matched to a gene: 8. CDR1 and CDR2 from the germline V gene are DFQATT and SNEGSKA (reference sequence).

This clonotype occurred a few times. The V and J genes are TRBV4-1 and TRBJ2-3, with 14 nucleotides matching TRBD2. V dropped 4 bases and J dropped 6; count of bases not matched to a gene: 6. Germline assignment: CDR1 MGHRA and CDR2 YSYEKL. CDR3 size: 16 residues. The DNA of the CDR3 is TGCGCCAGCAGCCGGGGGACTAGCGGGAGTCAGGATACGCAGTATTTT. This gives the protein CASSRGTSGSQDTQYF.

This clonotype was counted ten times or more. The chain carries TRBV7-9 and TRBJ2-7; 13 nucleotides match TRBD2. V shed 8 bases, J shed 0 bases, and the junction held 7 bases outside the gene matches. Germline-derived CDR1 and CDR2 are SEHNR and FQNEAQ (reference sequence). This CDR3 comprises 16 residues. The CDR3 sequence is CASQGLAGQSSYEQYF. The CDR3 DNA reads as TGTGCCAGCCAGGGACTAGCGGGGCAGAGCTCCTACGAGCAGTACTTC. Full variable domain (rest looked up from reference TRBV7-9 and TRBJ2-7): DTGVSQNPRHKITKRGQNVTFRCDPISEHNRLYWYRQTLGQGPEFLTYFQNEAQLEKSRLLSDRFSAERPKGSFSTLEIQRTEQGDSAMYLCASQGLAGQSSYEQYFGPGTRLTVT.

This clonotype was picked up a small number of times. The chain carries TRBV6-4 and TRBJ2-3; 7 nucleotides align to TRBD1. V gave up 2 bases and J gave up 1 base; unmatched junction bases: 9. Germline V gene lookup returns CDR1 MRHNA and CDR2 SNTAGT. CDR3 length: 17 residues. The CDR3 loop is CASSDQYTGDGTDTQYF. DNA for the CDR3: TGTGCCAGCAGTGACCAGTACACAGGGGATGGCACAGATACGCAGTATTTT.

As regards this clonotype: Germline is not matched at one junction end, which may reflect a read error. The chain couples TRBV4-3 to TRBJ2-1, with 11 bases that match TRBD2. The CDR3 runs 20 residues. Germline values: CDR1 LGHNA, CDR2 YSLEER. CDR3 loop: CASSQDSSLAGGGPRNERFF. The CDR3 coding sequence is TGCGCCAGCAGCCAAGATTCAAGTCTAGCGGGGGGCGGTCCGCGGAATGAGCGGTTCTTC.

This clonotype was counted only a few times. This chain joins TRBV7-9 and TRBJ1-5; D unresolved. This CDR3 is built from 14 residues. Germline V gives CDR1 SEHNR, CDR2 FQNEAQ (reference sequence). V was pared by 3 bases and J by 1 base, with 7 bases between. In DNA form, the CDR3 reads TGTGCCAGCAGCTTCCCCGGGAGCAATCAGCCCCAGCATTTT. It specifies CASSFPGSNQPQHF.

The CDR3 DNA sequence: TGTGCCAGCAGCGTAGAGGGCAGCTTCTACGAGCAGTACTTC. This gives the protein CASSVEGSFYEQYF. The chain uses TRBV7-6 and TRBJ2-7, with D maybe TRBD2 (5 bases). The CDR3 is made up of 14 amino acids. CDR1 SGHVS and CDR2 FNYEAQ come from the germline V gene. Trimming cost V 5 bases and J 3 bases, with 14 bases left between them.

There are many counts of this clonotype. CDR3 in amino acids: CATSDEVTGELFF. DNA of the CDR3: TGTGCCACCAGTGATGAGGTCACCGGGGAGCTGTTTTTT. The chain couples TRBV24-1 to TRBJ2-2; D uncertain. CDR1 is KGHDR, CDR2 SFDVKD, per germline. Trimming took 3 bases from V and 4 from J, leaving 5 bases between them. The length of the CDR3 is 13 residues.

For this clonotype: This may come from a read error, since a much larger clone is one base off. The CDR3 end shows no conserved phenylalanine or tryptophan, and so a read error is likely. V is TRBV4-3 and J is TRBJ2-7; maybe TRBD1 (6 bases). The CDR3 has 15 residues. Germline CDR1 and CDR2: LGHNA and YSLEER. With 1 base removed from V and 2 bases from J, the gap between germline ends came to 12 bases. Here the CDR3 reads CASSQVPDRAYEQYS. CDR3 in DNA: TGCGCCAGCAGCCAAGTCCCGGACAGAGCCTACGAGCAGTACTCC.

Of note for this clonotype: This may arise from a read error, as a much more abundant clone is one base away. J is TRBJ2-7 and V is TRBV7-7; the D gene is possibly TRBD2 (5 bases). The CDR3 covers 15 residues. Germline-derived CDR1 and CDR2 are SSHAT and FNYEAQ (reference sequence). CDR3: CASSFGPGERWEQCF. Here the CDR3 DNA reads TGTGCCAGCAGCTTCGGGCCCGGGGAGAGGTGGGAGCAGTGCTTC.

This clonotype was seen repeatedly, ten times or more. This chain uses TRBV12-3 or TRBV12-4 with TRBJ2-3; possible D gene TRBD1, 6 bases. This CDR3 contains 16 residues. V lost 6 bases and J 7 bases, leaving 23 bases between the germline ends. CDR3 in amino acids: CASRHTGTPYTHTQYF. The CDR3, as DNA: TGTGCCAGCAGGCATACCGGGACACCCTACACCCATACGCAGTATTTT.

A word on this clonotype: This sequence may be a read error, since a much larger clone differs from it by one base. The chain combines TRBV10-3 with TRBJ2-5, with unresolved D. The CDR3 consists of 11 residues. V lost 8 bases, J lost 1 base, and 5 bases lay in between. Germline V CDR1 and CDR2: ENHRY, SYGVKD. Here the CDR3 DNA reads TGTGCCATCGGCAGCCAAGAGACCCAGTACTTC. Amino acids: CAIGSQETQYF.

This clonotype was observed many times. CDR3 coding DNA: TGTGCCAGCAGCTTTGATACTAGCGGGCTGGCCTCCACCGGGGAGCTGTTTTTT. Amino acid sequence: CASSFDTSGLASTGELFF. The chain combines TRBV5-4 with TRBJ2-2, with TRBD2 matching 9 bases. This CDR3 contains 18 residues. Germline CDR1 is SGHNT and CDR2 is YYREEE (reference sequence). J lost 4 bases, V lost 2 bases, and 12 bases had no gene match.

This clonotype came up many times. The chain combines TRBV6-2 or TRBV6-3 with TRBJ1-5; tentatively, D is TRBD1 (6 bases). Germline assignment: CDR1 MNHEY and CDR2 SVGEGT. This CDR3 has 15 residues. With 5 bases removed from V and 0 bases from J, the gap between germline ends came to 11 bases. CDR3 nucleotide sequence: TGTGCCAGCAGTGCGACAGGCTATAGCAATCAGCCCCAGCATTTT. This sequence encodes CASSATGYSNQPQHF.

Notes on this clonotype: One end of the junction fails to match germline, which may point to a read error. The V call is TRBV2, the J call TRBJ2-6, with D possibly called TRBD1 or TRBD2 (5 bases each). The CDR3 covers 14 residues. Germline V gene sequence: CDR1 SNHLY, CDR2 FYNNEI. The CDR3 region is CASTGNSGANALTF. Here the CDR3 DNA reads TGTGCCAGCACGGGGAACTCTGGGGCCAACGCCCTGACTTTC. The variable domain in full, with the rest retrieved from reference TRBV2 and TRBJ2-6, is EPEVTQTPSHQVTQMGQEVILRCVPISNHLYFYWYRQILGQKVEFLVSFYNNEISEKSEIFDDQFSVERPDGSNFTLKIRSTKLEDSAMYFCASTGNSGANALTFGAGSRLTVL.

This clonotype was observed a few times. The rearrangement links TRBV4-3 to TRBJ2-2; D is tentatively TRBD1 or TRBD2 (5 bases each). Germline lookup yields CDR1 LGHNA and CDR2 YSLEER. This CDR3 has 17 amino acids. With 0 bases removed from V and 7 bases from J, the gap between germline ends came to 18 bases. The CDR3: CASSQDLEGPTLGELFF. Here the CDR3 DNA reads TGCGCCAGCAGCCAAGATTTAGAGGGACCTACCCTCGGGGAGCTGTTTTTT.

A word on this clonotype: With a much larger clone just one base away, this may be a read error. CDR3 coding DNA: TGTGCCAGCAGTTTAGTGGGACAGGGGGCCCGCGAGCAGTACTTC. Protein sequence: CASSLVGQGAREQYF. The V call is TRBV28, the J call TRBJ2-7; 12 nucleotides agree with TRBD1. V shed 2 bases, J shed 6 bases, and the junction held 5 bases outside the gene matches. Germline V gene data show CDR1 as MDHEN and CDR2 as SYDVKM. The CDR3 consists of 15 residues. The full variable domain, its missing parts supplied by reference TRBV28 and TRBJ2-7, is DVKVTQSSRYLVKRTGEKVFLECVQDMDHENMFWYRQDPGLGLRLIYFSYDVKMKEKGDIPEGYSVSREKKERFSLILESASTNQTSMYLCASSLVGQGAREQYFGPGTRLTVT.

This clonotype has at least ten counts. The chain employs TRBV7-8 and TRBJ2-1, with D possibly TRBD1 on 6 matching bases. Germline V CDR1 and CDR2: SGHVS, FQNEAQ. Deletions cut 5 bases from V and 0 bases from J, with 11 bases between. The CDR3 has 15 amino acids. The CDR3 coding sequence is TGTGCCAGCAGCCCCCCGGACAGCTCCTACAATGAGCAGTTCTTC. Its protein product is CASSPPDSSYNEQFF.

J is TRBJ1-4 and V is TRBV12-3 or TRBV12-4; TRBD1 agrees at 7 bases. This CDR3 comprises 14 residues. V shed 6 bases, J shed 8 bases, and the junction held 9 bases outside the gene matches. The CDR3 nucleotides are TGTGCCAGCAGGATGACAGGGAGTGAGGAAAAACTGTTTTTT. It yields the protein CASRMTGSEEKLFF.

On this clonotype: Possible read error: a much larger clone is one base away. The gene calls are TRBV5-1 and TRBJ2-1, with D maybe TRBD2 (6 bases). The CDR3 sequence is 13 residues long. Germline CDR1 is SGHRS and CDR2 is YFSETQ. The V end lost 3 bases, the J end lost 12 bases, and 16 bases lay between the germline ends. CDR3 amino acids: CASSYVGGYGQFF. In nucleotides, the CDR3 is TGCGCCAGCAGCTACGTGGGGGGTTATGGGCAGTTCTTC.